This note documents a single TCR beta chain sequence. The data derive from a study of T cell repertoires in ileal Crohn's disease. Stated time point: neoterminal ileum biopsy at postoperative endoscopy, about 6 months after surgery. The repertoire was sequenced with immunoSEQ multiplex PCR; TCRdb's copy has only in-frame clones and lacks some. Among some 16,000 clones listed, approximately 70% were seen once. The sequenced sample was ileal tissue. The sequence was obtained from an adult with Crohn's disease.

CDR3: CASRGQGPTYEQYF. Written as DNA, the CDR3 is TGTGCCAGCAGAGGACAGGGGCCAACCTACGAGCAGTACTTC. The chain combines TRBV28 with TRBJ2-7; 9 bases are a match to TRBD1. Germline CDR1 and CDR2: MDHEN and SYDVKM. V lost 6 bases, J lost 2 bases, and 5 bases stayed unmatched. The CDR3 consists of 14 residues. Variable domain in full (rest from reference TRBV28 and TRBJ2-7): DVKVTQSSRYLVKRTGEKVFLECVQDMDHENMFWYRQDPGLGLRLIYFSYDVKMKEKGDIPEGYSVSREKKERFSLILESASTNQTSMYLCASRGQGPTYEQYFGPGTRLTVT.